The 26 T cell receptor beta chains listed next were all sequenced from one sample in a study of beta chain features in type 1 diabetes. No antigen has been identified for these receptors. Of the isolated RNA, all was reverse transcribed, and so the sequenced material was expressed TCRB transcripts. This table comes from immunoSEQ multiplex PCR, and its TCRdb copy is limited to in-frame clones, with some not included. The table lists 150,000 to 180,000 clones, about a tenth of them singletons. Findings and limits, study-wide: Within each of all four CD4+ subsets, Type 1 diabetes patients had TCRB CDR3s that were moderately but significantly shorter.

Material for sequencing was central memory CD4+ T cells from blood. The receptors come from a man aged 30-40 years with type 1 diabetes.

The chain's CDR3 is CASSKTRGDTEAFF. CDR3 nucleotides: TGTGCCAGCAGCAAAACCAGGGGGGACACTGAAGCTTTCTTT. This chain connects TRBV6-5 to TRBJ1-1; 7 positions match TRBD1. This CDR3 has 14 residues. Unmatched junction bases numbered 7, after V lost 6 bases and J lost 3 bases. From germline, CDR1 is MNHEY and CDR2 SVGAGI.

The chain links TRBV29-1 to TRBJ2-2; 10 positions match TRBD1. CDR1 and CDR2 (germline): SQVTM, ANQGSEA. Trimming at V came to 7 bases and at J to 3 bases, leaving 8 bases not matched to a gene. The CDR3 consists of 15 residues. The CDR3 region has the DNA TGCAGCGCCAAACCGGGACAGGGGTACACCGGGGAGCTGTTTTTT. It codes for CSAKPGQGYTGELFF.

V and J are TRBV28 and TRBJ2-7; 14 bases line up with TRBD2. This CDR3 region has 17 residues. Germline V lookup: CDR1 MDHEN, CDR2 SYDVKM. The J segment lost 3 bases and the V segment lost 5 bases, leaving 9 bases of the junction unmatched. Here the CDR3 DNA reads TGTGCCAGCAGTACAGGAGCCGGGACTAGCGGGAGCTACGAGCAGTACTTC. Encoded protein: CASSTGAGTSGSYEQYF.

This clone was seen a few times. The chain carries TRBV6-5 and TRBJ2-2; tentatively, D is TRBD2 (5 bases). V was clipped by 2 bases and J by 2 bases, with 12 bases between them. There are 16 residues in the CDR3. Germline V lookup: CDR1 MNHEY, CDR2 SVGAGI. CDR3 sequence reads: CASSYGPAANTGELFF. Here the CDR3 DNA reads TGTGCCAGCAGTTACGGACCAGCGGCAAACACCGGGGAGCTGTTTTTT.

There are a few counts of this clone. In DNA form, the CDR3 reads TGTGCCAGCAGCTCCCAGGGGGCAGGACAGCCCCAGCATTTT. This gives the protein CASSSQGAGQPQHF. The chain links TRBV7-9 to TRBJ1-5; 8 bases match TRBD1. The CDR3 is 14 residues long. From germline, CDR1 is SEHNR and CDR2 FQNEAQ (reference sequence). V lost 4 bases to trimming and J lost 7 bases; unmatched junction nucleotides: 6.

This clone was recorded a few times. The rearrangement uses TRBV4-2 and TRBJ2-7, with D possibly matching TRBD2 (6 bases). The V end lost 1 base, the J end lost 2 bases, and 12 bases lay between the germline ends. The germline gives CDR1 LGHNA, CDR2 YNFKEQ. The CDR3 has 15 amino acids. CDR3 residues: CASSQVRGGAYEQYF. The CDR3 DNA follows: TGTGCCAGCAGCCAAGTTCGGGGAGGCGCCTACGAGCAGTACTTC.

This clone was detected a few times. The chain carries TRBV4-2 and TRBJ2-7; 7 bases line up with TRBD2. The trim removed 4 bases at V and 6 bases at J, leaving 6 bases unmatched. This CDR3 comprises 13 residues. From germline, CDR1 is LGHNA and CDR2 YNFKEQ. The CDR3 loop reads CASSPREDAEQYF. The CDR3 coding sequence is TGTGCCAGCAGCCCCCGGGAGGACGCCGAGCAGTACTTC.

The chain has TRBV7-2 and TRBJ1-5; D is ambiguous. Germline V gene lookup returns CDR1 SGHTA and CDR2 FQGNSA. The germline V and J ends were trimmed by 6 bases and 0 bases, with 9 bases remaining between them. This CDR3 is 14 amino acids long. CDR3 loop: CASSLDVSNQPQHF. The CDR3 DNA reads TGTGCCAGCAGTCTAGATGTTAGCAATCAGCCCCAGCATTTT. Looking up the rest from reference TRBV7-2 and TRBJ1-5 gives the full variable domain: GAGVSQSPSNKVTEKGKDVELRCDPISGHTALYWYRQSLGQGLEFLIYFQGNSAPDKSGLPSDRFSAERTGGSVSTLTIQRTQQEDSAVYLCASSLDVSNQPQHFGDGTRLSIL.

This clone was seen more than once but under ten times. J is TRBJ1-1 and V is TRBV9; possible D gene TRBD1, 6 bases. Germline V gene data show CDR1 as SGDLS and CDR2 as YYNGEE. Trimming cost V 3 bases and J 4 bases, with 16 bases left between them. This CDR3 has 15 amino acids. The CDR3 DNA follows: TGTGCCAGCAGCGCAGGGGTTGGGGACATCACTGAAGCTTTCTTT. This sequence encodes CASSAGVGDITEAFF. The variable domain in full, completed from reference TRBV9 and TRBJ1-1, reads DSGVTQTPKHLITATGQRVTLRCSPRSGDLSVYWYQQSLDQGLQFLIQYYNGEERAKGNILERFSAQQFPDLHSELNLSSLELGDSALYFCASSAGVGDITEAFFGQGTRLTVV.

The V and J genes are TRBV10-3 and TRBJ1-2; D is perhaps TRBD1 (6 bases). Germline V gene sequence: CDR1 ENHRY, CDR2 SYGVKD. V was pared by 2 bases and J by 7 bases, with 17 bases between. The length of the CDR3 is 15 residues. CDR3 nucleotide sequence: TGTGCCATCAGTGAGGCCGGTTTGGACAGTCGTGGCTACACCTTC. It specifies CAISEAGLDSRGYTF.

Only a few counts were recorded for this clone. The V gene is TRBV28, the J gene TRBJ1-2; D is unresolved. With 4 bases removed from V and 8 bases from J, the gap between germline ends came to 17 bases. Germline values: CDR1 MDHEN, CDR2 SYDVKM. This CDR3 has 14 residues. CDR3 DNA sequence: TGTGCCAGCAGTTATCCGGGATCCCTTATCGGCTACACCTTC. Translation: CASSYPGSLIGYTF.

This clone was observed a few times. The chain is built from TRBV5-5 and TRBJ2-7, with D tentatively TRBD1 (6 bases). Trimming pared 0 bases from V and 7 bases from J, leaving 8 bases between. The CDR3 covers 12 residues. Germline-derived CDR1 and CDR2 are SGHKS and YYEKEE (reference sequence). The CDR3 bases are TGTGCCAGCAGCTTGGAGGGGGAAGAGCAGTACTTC. The encoded protein is CASSLEGEEQYF.

A few counts support this clone. The same CDR3 arises from other DNA sequences in this sample as well. The V call is TRBV9, the J call TRBJ2-5, with 12 bases identical to TRBD2. This CDR3 spans 14 amino acids. Trimming cost V 3 bases and J 4 bases; bases outside gene matches: 1. CDR1 SGDLS and CDR2 YYNGEE come from the germline V gene. CDR3 in amino acids: CASSAGLAGETQYF. For the CDR3, the DNA is TGTGCCAGCAGCGCGGGACTAGCGGGAGAGACCCAGTACTTC. The entire variable domain, with the rest obtained from reference TRBV9 and TRBJ2-5, is as follows: DSGVTQTPKHLITATGQRVTLRCSPRSGDLSVYWYQQSLDQGLQFLIQYYNGEERAKGNILERFSAQQFPDLHSELNLSSLELGDSALYFCASSAGLAGETQYFGPGTRLLVL.

This clone was seen only a few times. At the DNA level, this CDR3 is encoded by other sequences in the same sample as well. This chain joins TRBV29-1 and TRBJ2-3; 7 bases fit TRBD2. The V gene's germline CDR1 is SQVTM and CDR2 ANQGSEA. The CDR3 runs 12 residues. With 3 bases clipped from V and 4 bases from J, the junction kept 1 base outside the gene matches. The DNA of the CDR3 is TGCAGCGTTGAGGCGGGGGCAGATACGCAGTATTTT. Translation gives CSVEAGADTQYF.

V usage is TRBV28 and J usage is TRBJ2-7; possible D gene TRBD2, 5 bases. In germline, CDR1 is MDHEN, CDR2 SYDVKM. The CDR3 consists of 13 residues. The V end lost 8 bases, the J end lost 3 bases, and 14 bases lay between the germline ends. The CDR3 region is CASGGVEYYEQYF. The CDR3, as DNA: TGTGCCAGCGGAGGAGTCGAATACTACGAGCAGTACTTC.

Only a few counts were recorded for this clone. V gene TRBV11-2 combines with J gene TRBJ2-1; 8 positions match TRBD2. The CDR3 sequence is 15 residues long. The V and J ends lost 6 bases and 8 bases, in that order; junction bases with no gene match: 12. CDR1 is SGHAT and CDR2 is FQNNGV in the germline V gene. The CDR3 protein is CASRTKREPSDEQFF. For the CDR3, the DNA is TGTGCCAGCAGAACTAAGCGGGAGCCCTCCGATGAGCAGTTCTTC.

Here the CDR3 reads CASSFVGEGGETQYF. For the CDR3, the DNA is TGCGCCAGCAGCTTCGTGGGAGAAGGGGGAGAGACCCAGTACTTC. This rearrangement joins TRBV5-1 to TRBJ2-5, with TRBD1 as a possible D gene (6 bases). The CDR3 loop spans 15 amino acids. Trimming removed 2 bases at V and 4 bases at J, with 15 bases between. Germline loops: CDR1 SGHRS, CDR2 YFSETQ.

This clone was observed a few times. The gene calls are TRBV18 and TRBJ2-1; TRBD1 agrees at 9 bases. The J segment lost 11 bases and the V segment lost 2 bases, leaving 4 bases of the junction unmatched. This CDR3 comprises 13 residues. CDR1 and CDR2 from the germline V gene are KGHSH and LQKENI. The CDR3 bases are TGTGCCAGCTCACCAATTGGACAGGGGCAGCAGTTCTTC. Translating it yields CASSPIGQGQQFF.

This clone has a handful of counts. The CDR3 DNA reads as TGTGCCAGCAAGGCTAGCGAGACCCACAATGAGCAGTTCTTC. It specifies CASKASETHNEQFF. The genes are TRBV2 and TRBJ2-1, with D tentatively TRBD2 (6 bases). Trimming took 7 bases from V and 5 from J, leaving 15 bases between them. Germline loops: CDR1 SNHLY, CDR2 FYNNEI. The CDR3 totals 14 residues.

This sequence joins TRBV11-3 and TRBJ2-3, with TRBD2 matching 8 bases. The CDR3 is 16 amino acids. Looked up from germline, CDR1 is SGHNT and CDR2 is YENEEA. V was pared by 2 bases and J by 3 bases, with 7 bases of the junction left unmatched. The CDR3 DNA sequence: TGTGCCAGCAGCTTACAAAGCGGGAGTATAACAGATACGCAGTATTTT. As protein: CASSLQSGSITDTQYF.

This clone was picked up a small number of times. This rearrangement joins TRBV6-5 to TRBJ1-1, with 9 bases aligning to TRBD1. Germline CDR1 is MNHEY and CDR2 is SVGAGI. Losses at the gene ends were 2 bases for V and 4 bases for J; bases not matched to a gene: 5. The CDR3 is 15 amino acids. CDR3 coding DNA: TGTGCCAGCAGTTACGAGGACAGGGGCGGCACTGAAGCTTTCTTT. It translates to CASSYEDRGGTEAFF.

This clone has just a few counts. The V call is TRBV7-9, the J call TRBJ2-5, with a weak D call TRBD2 (5 bases). Germline assignment: CDR1 SEHNR and CDR2 FQNEAQ (reference sequence). This CDR3 has 15 residues. V was shortened by 2 bases and J by 2 bases, with 12 bases between the two germline ends. The CDR3 bases are TGTGCCAGCAGCTTAATGGGAGCAGCTCAAGAGACCCAGTACTTC. This codes for CASSLMGAAQETQYF.

The table lists this clone with a few counts. This sequence joins TRBV28 and TRBJ1-5; D call uncertain. Trimming removed 3 bases from V and 6 bases from J, with 15 bases in between. Germline loops: CDR1 MDHEN, CDR2 SYDVKM. CDR3 length: 15 residues. The chain's CDR3 is CASSFSGSGVQPQHF. CDR3 nucleotide sequence: TGTGCCAGCAGTTTTTCGGGGAGCGGTGTTCAGCCCCAGCATTTT.

J is TRBJ2-1 and V is TRBV11-2, with 12 bases that match TRBD1. With V trimmed by 4 bases and J by 10 bases, 5 bases remained unmatched. Germline V lookup: CDR1 SGHAT, CDR2 FQNNGV. CDR3 size: 14 residues. The CDR3: CASSYRDRGREQFF. DNA of the CDR3: TGTGCCAGCAGCTACCGGGACAGGGGGCGAGAGCAGTTCTTC.

The J gene is TRBJ2-5, the V gene TRBV4-3; tentative D call: TRBD1 (6 bases). This CDR3 is built from 14 residues. Germline assignment: CDR1 LGHNA and CDR2 YSLEER. Trimming shortened V by 4 bases and J by 7 bases, and 16 bases separated the two germline ends. The CDR3 spells CASSPDRTLRTQYF. The DNA of the CDR3 is TGCGCCAGCAGCCCGGACAGAACCCTTAGGACCCAGTACTTC.

The sample holds a few counts of this clone. The chain combines TRBV28 with TRBJ1-1, with a tentative D call TRBD1 (6 bases). Germline V gene lookup returns CDR1 MDHEN and CDR2 SYDVKM. Between the trimmed V and J ends, which lost 3 bases and 4 bases, there was a span of 9 bases. The CDR3 consists of 13 residues. CDR3 residues: CASSLSRGTEAFF. The CDR3 nucleotides are TGTGCCAGCAGTTTGAGCAGGGGCACTGAAGCTTTCTTT.